Listed below are T cell receptor beta chains from one sample, sequenced in a study of lymphopenia after photon versus proton radiotherapy. Clones were read by immunoSEQ multiplex PCR, and TCRdb kept only the in-frame ones, dropping some. The sample lists about 160,000 clones, less than 90% occurring once. This specimen was peripheral blood, taken from a patient treated with photon-based radiotherapy. The receptor source for this set is a man aged 50-60 years with gastric cancer. Both conserved end residues are part of each CDR3. A D gene is named only where the DNA matches it firmly. The listing skips clone size in some rows; elsewhere it reads once, few, many or a size class.

TRBJ2-1 | TRBV11-2 | - | - | TGTGCCAGCAGCTTAGGAGGGAGCTCCTACAATGAGCAGTTCTTC | CASSLGGSSYNEQFF
TRBJ1-3 | TRBV9 | once | - | TGTGCCAGCAGCCTGCGGACGGGCTCTGGAAACACCATATATTTT | CASSLRTGSGNTIYF
TRBJ2-7 | TRBV19 | - | - | TGTGCCAGTAGTAAGAACGGCCCCTACGAGCAGTACTTC | CASSKNGPYEQYF
TRBJ1-1 | TRBV16 | large | TRBD1 | TGTGCCAGCAGCTACAGGGGGCTGGGGACTGAAGCTTTCTTT | CASSYRGLGTEAFF
TRBJ2-2 | TRBV5-1 | - | - | TGCGCCAGCAGCTTGGGGGACTCGCACACCGGGGAGCTGTTTTTT | CASSLGDSHTGELFF
TRBJ2-5 | TRBV25-1 | - | - | TGTGCCAGCAGAGGGCAGGGAAAGCAAGAGACCCAGTACTTC | CASRGQGKQETQYF
TRBJ2-7 | TRBV28 | few | - | TGTGCCAGCAGTTTATCGGGGCAGGGTGACTACGAGCAGTACTTC | CASSLSGQGDYEQYF
TRBJ2-7 | TRBV5-1 | - | - | TGCGCCAGCAGCCAGGACAGAAGCCACTACGAGCAGTACTTC | CASSQDRSHYEQYF
TRBJ1-5 | TRBV19 | - | TRBD1 | TGTGCCAGTAGTAACATAGTCAGGGGGATGGGCAATCAGCCCCAGCATTTT | CASSNIVRGMGNQPQHF
TRBJ1-4 | TRBV28 | - | TRBD1 | TGTGCCAGCAGTGAACCTCAGGGGGCGTACGAAAAACTGTTTTTT | CASSEPQGAYEKLFF
TRBJ1-2 | TRBV7-9 | - | TRBD1 | TGTGCCGGACAGGGAGACGGTAGCTATGGCTACACCTTC | CAGQGDGSYGYTF
TRBJ2-3 | TRBV7-9 | - | TRBD2 | TGTGCCAGCAGCCCGCTGCTAGCGGGAGGGCTCGTGGATACGCAGTATTTT | CASSPLLAGGLVDTQYF
TRBJ1-4 | TRBV5-1 | once | - | TGCGCCAGCAGCGGTGCAGCGTTAGCAACTAATGAAAAACTGTTTTTT | CASSGAALATNEKLFF
TRBJ1-1 | TRBV30 | few | - | TGTGCCTGGAATAGGGCGATCGAAGCTTTCTTT | CAWNRAIEAFF